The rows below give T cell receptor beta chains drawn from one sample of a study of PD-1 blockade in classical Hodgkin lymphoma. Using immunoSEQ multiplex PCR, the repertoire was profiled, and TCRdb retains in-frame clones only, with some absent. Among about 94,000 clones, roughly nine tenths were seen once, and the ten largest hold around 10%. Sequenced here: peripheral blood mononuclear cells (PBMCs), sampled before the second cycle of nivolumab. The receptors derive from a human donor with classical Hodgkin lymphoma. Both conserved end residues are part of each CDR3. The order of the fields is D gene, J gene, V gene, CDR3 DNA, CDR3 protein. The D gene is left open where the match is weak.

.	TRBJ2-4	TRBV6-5	TGTGCCAGCAGTTACTCGTTTTGGGGGGCTGGAAACATTCAGTACTTC	CASSYSFWGAGNIQYF
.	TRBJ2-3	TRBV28	TGTGCCAGCAGTTTATGGTTGGGGGCGCCCGATAGCACAGATACGCAGTATTTT	CASSLWLGAPDSTDTQYF
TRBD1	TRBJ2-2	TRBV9	TGTGCCAGCAGCGTTCAGACAGGGAGAAACACCGGGGAGCTGTTTTTT	CASSVQTGRNTGELFF
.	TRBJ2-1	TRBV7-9	TGTGCCAGCAGCTTAGAACAGCAGTACAATGAGCAGTTCTTC	CASSLEQQYNEQFF
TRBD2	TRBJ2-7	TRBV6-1	TGTGCCAGCAGTGAAGCGCCGGGGGGGTACGAGCAGTACTTC	CASSEAPGGYEQYF
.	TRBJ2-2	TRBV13	TGTGCCAGCAGCCCAAACACCGGGGAGCTGTTTTTT	CASSPNTGELFF
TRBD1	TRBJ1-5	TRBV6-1	TGTGCCAGCAGTTATCCCGACAGGGATCAGCCCCAGCATTTT	CASSYPDRDQPQHF
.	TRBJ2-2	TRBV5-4	TGTGCCAGCAGCTTAGTGCGACTAGGAACGAACACCGGGGAGCTGTTTTTT	CASSLVRLGTNTGELFF
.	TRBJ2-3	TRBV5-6	TGTGCCAGCAGCTTGACTGTCTACACTAGCACAGATACGCAGTATTTT	CASSLTVYTSTDTQYF
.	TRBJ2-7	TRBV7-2	TGTGCCAGCAGCTTAATCGACGGCTACGAGCAGTACTTC	CASSLIDGYEQYF
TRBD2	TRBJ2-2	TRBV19	TGTGCCACCTCCGGGACTAGCGGGACGAACACCGGGGAGCTGTTTTTT	CATSGTSGTNTGELFF